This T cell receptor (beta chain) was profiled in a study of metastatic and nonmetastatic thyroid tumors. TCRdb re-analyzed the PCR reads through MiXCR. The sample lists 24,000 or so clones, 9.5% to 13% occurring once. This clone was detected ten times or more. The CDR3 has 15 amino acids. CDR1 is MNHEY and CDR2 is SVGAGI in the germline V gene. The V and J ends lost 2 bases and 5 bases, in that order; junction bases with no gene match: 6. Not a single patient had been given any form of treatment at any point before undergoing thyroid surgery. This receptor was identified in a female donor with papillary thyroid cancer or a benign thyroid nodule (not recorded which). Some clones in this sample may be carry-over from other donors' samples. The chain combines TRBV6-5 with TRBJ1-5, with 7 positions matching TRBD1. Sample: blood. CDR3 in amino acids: CASSYIGDRYQPQHF. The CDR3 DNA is TGTGCCAGCAGTTACATTGGGGACAGATATCAGCCCCAGCATTTT.